This T cell receptor (beta chain) is drawn from a study of blood T cell repertoires in COVID-19. Study details: Sources were T cells, B-cell-depleted T cells, or PBMCs; the material itself was cDNA or gDNA.

The data were produced by immunoSEQ multiplex PCR, yet TCRdb's version contains in-frame clones alone and is incomplete. The repertoire consists of roughly 200,000 clones, with 87% occurring once and the leading ten covering approximately 12%. The receptor was isolated from a woman under 30 who had recovered from COVID-19. What was sequenced was peripheral blood.

CDR3 bases: TGCGCCAGCAGCCTGGCCGTCACTGAAGCTTTCTTT. This translates into CASSLAVTEAFF. V usage is TRBV5-1 and J usage is TRBJ1-1; D not resolved. The ends were cut back, 4 bases at V and 4 bases at J, with 8 bases in the middle. Germline assignment: CDR1 SGHRS and CDR2 YFSETQ. This CDR3 contains 12 residues.